This T cell receptor (beta chain) was sequenced in a study of T cell responses to AZD1222 COVID-19 vaccine. This table comes from immunoSEQ multiplex PCR, and its TCRdb copy is limited to in-frame clones, with some not included. The table includes about 97,000 clones, 88% detected once. The CDR3 contains 15 residues. Trimming removed 7 bases from V and 1 base from J; junction bases left unmatched: 8. Germline V gene sequence: CDR1 SNHLY, CDR2 FYNNEI. Source: peripheral blood, taken on day 0 of AZD1222 vaccination. The chain carries TRBV2 and TRBJ1-1, with 8 bases that match TRBD1. This receptor was obtained from an adult in good health. CDR3 loop: CASTGDRGGNTEAFF. The CDR3 DNA follows: TGTGCCAGCACCGGAGACAGGGGTGGGAACACTGAAGCTTTCTTT.